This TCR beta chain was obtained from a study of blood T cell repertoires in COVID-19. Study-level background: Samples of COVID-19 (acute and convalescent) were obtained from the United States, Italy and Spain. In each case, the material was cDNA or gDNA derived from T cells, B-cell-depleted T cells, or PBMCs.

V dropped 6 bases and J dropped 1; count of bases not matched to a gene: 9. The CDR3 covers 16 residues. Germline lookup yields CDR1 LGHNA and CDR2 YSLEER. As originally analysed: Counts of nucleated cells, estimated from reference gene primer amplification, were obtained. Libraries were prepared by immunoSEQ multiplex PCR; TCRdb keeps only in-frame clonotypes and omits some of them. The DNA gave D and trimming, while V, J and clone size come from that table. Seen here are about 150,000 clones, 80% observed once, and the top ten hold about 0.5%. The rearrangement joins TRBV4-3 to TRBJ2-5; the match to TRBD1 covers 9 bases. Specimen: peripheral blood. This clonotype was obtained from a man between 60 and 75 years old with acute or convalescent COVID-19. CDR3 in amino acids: CASRPSRDRVQETQYF. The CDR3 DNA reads TGCGCCAGCAGACCTTCCCGGGACAGGGTCCAAGAGACCCAGTACTTC.